The present T cell receptor beta chain was sequenced within a study of cytomegalovirus exposure and HLA in healthy donors. As for this clone: As yet, its antigen is unknown.

Study-level points and caveats: The study designated roughly 160 TCR beta chains cytomegalovirus-associated.

PCR was performed using 60 Vbeta and 13 Jbeta primers. Generated by immunoSEQ multiplex PCR, the TCRdb table keeps only in-frame clones and is missing some. Of about 170,000 clones detected, 80% to 90% appear once; the ten largest clones hold 0.75% to 0.9%. Germline values: CDR1 LGHNA, CDR2 YNFKEQ. CDR3 length: 16 residues. Trimming cost V 2 bases and J 0 bases, with 13 bases left between them. The genes are TRBV4-2 and TRBJ1-2; D is undetermined. The sequenced material came from PBMCs. The clonotype was recovered from a woman aged 18-29 years in good health and CMV-seronegative. The CDR3 loop reads CASSQLGGVANYGYTF. The CDR3 DNA sequence: TGTGCCAGCAGCCAACTAGGAGGAGTAGCTAACTATGGCTACACCTTC.